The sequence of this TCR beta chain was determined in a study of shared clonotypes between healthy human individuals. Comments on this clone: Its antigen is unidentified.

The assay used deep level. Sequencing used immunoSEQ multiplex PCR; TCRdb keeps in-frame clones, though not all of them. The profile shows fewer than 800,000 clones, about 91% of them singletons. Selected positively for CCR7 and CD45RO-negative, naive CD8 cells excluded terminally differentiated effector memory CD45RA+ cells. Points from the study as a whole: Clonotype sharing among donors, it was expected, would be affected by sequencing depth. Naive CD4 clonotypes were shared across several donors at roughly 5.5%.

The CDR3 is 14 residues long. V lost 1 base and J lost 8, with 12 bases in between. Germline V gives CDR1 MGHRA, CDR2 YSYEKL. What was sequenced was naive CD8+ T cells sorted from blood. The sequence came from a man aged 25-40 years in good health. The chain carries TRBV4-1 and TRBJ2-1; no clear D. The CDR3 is CASSQGSSRDEQFF. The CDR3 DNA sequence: TGCGCCAGCAGCCAAGGTTCTAGTCGGGATGAGCAGTTCTTC.